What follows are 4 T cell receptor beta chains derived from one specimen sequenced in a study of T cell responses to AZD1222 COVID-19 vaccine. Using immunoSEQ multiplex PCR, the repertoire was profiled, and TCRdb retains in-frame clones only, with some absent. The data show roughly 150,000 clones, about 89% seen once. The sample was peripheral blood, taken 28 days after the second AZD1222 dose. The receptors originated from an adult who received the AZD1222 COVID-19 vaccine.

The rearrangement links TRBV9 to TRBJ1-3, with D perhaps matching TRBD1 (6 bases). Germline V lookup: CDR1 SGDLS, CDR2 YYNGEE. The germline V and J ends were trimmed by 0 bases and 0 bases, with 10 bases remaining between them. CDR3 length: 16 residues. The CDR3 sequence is CASSVEDSHSGNTIYF. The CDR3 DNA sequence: TGTGCCAGCAGCGTAGAGGACAGCCACTCTGGAAACACCATATATTTT.

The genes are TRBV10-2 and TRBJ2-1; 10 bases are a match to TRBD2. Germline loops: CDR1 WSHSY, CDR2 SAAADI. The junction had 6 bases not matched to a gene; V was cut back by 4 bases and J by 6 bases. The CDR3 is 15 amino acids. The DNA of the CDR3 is TGCGCCAGCAGTGTTACTAGCGGGATCCCCAATGAGCAGTTCTTC. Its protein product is CASSVTSGIPNEQFF.

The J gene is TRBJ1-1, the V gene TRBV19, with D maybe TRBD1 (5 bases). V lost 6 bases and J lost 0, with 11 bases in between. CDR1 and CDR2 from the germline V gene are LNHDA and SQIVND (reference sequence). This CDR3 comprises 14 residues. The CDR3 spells CASRTVFMNTEAFF. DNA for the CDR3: TGTGCCAGTAGGACAGTATTCATGAACACTGAAGCTTTCTTT. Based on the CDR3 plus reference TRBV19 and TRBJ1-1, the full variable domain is DGGITQSPKYLFRKEGQNVTLSCEQNLNHDAMYWYRQDPGQGLRLIYYSQIVNDFQKGDIAEGYSVSREKKESFPLTVTSAQKNPTAFYLCASRTVFMNTEAFFGQGTRLTVV.

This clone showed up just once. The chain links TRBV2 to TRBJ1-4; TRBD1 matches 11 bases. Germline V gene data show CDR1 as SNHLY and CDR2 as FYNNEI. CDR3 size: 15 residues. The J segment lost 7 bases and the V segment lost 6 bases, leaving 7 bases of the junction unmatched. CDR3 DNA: TGTGCCAGCAGGGTACCGGGACAGGGGGTTGAAAAACTGTTTTTT. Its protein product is CASRVPGQGVEKLFF.